This TCR beta chain was recorded in a study of shared clonotypes between healthy human individuals. A note on this clone: The antigen is not known.

Notes on the study in general: Naive CD4 clonotypes overlapped across a handful of donors at roughly 5.1%. Among the subsets, naive ones generally showed larger estimated richness than memory ones.

Repertoires were generated with immunoSEQ multiplex PCR, while TCRdb's copy carries only in-frame clones and drops some. The table shows some 1.5 million clones, with roughly 96% occurring only once. The length of the CDR3 is 12 residues. Germline CDR1 LNHDA, CDR2 SQIVND (reference sequence). Between the trimmed V and J ends, which lost 10 bases and 0 bases, there was a span of 7 bases. V is TRBV19 and J is TRBJ2-1; D ambiguous. This receptor was identified in a man between 25 and 39 years old in good health. Sample: naive CD4+ T cells sorted from blood. As for subset: CD45RA+ positively selected. CDR3 sequence (DNA): TGTGCCACCCTCAGCTCCTACAATGAGCAGTTCTTC. Its protein product is CATLSSYNEQFF.